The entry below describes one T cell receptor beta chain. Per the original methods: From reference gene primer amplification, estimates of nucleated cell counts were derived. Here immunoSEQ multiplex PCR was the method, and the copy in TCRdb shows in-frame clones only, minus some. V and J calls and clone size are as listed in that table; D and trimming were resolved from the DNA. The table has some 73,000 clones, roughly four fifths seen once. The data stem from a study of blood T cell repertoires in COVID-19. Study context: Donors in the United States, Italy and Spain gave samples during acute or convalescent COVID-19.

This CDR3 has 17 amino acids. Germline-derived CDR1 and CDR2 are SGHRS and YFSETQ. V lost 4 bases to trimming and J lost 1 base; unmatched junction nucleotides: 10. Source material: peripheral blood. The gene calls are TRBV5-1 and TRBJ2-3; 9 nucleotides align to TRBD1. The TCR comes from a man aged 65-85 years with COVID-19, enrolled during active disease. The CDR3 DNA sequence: TGCGCCAGCAGCCCGAGTCCCGGGACAGGGCGCACAGATACGCAGTATTTT. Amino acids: CASSPSPGTGRTDTQYF.